Given below is one T cell receptor beta chain in context. The germline V and J ends were trimmed by 4 bases and 3 bases, with 9 bases remaining between them. The CDR3 totals 13 residues. Germline CDR1 and CDR2: SGHAT and FQNNGV. This specimen belongs to a study of blood T cell repertoires in COVID-19. Background on the study: Samples of COVID-19 (acute and convalescent) were obtained from the United States, Italy and Spain. Nucleic acid was either cDNA or gDNA, and it came from T cells, B-cell-depleted T cells, or PBMCs.

Sequenced by immunoSEQ multiplex PCR; TCRdb stores in-frame clones only, minus some. The top ten hold about an eighth of the sample, which has about 58,000 clones, around 89% seen once. The sequenced material came from peripheral blood. The sequence was obtained from a man between 60 and 75 years old with active COVID-19. The chain employs TRBV11-2 and TRBJ1-1, with D hard to call. The CDR3, as DNA: TGTGCCAGCAGCTACAGACGGTACACTGAAGCTTTCTTT. Translating gives CASSYRRYTEAFF.